Listed below are T cell receptor beta chains from one sample, sequenced in a study of OX40 agonist ivuxolimab in advanced cancers. Sequencing was performed with immunoSEQ multiplex PCR; in TCRdb, only in-frame clones are kept and a portion is missing. The sample has around 97,000 clones, 84% seen once; the top ten hold approximately 5%. Sequences were derived from CD4+ or CD8+ T cells sorted from blood, sampled in a trial of the OX40 agonist ivuxolimab. These receptors came from an adult with an advanced solid tumor such as melanoma, head and neck, liver or kidney cancer. Both conserved end residues are trimmed from each CDR3.

j_call,v_call,cdr3_aa
TRBJ2-2,TRBV10-3,AISESGITGELF
TRBJ2-4,TRBV19,ASSIGLAGSLAKNIQY
TRBJ2-7,TRBV7-2,ASSPGTGIAEQY
TRBJ1-2,TRBV21-1,ASSKGKPAGGYT
TRBJ1-3,TRBV5-5,ASSTWDSSGNTIY
TRBJ2-3,TRBV5-1,ASSLGDTQY
.,TRBV5-6,ASSWGNEGYEQY
TRBJ2-1,TRBV7-3,ASSPLGLDRDNEQF
TRBJ1-1,TRBV25-1,ASSEPGGRNTEAF
TRBJ1-6,TRBV6-6,ASSYLDREDSPLH
TRBJ1-5,TRBV27,ASSLNDREGGQPQH
TRBJ1-1,TRBV12-5,ASGLSQNTEAF
TRBJ1-1,TRBV5-1,ASSRGGQGNPEAF
TRBJ2-2,TRBV4-3,ASSLGHNTGELF
TRBJ2-2,TRBV5-1,ASSSGTANTGELF
TRBJ2-3,TRBV5-1,ASRPGGGSTDTQY
TRBJ2-3,TRBV6-5,ASRRDLSTDTQY
TRBJ2-6,TRBV27,ASRASGANVLT
TRBJ2-1,TRBV6-6,ASSPTGTGLAEQF
TRBJ2-5,TRBV5-1,ASSILAGRVETQY
TRBJ2-7,TRBV21-1,ARSTGRSEQY
TRBJ2-3,TRBV5-4,ASSLGRQGSTDTQY
TRBJ2-3,TRBV5-1,ASSPDLDGKQY
TRBJ2-2,TRBV19,ASSMGGTHRSYTGELF
TRBJ2-7,TRBV19,ASSMKGDWSYEQY
TRBJ2-3,TRBV11-3,ASSLGADTQY
TRBJ1-2,TRBV6-4,ASSDSGTGGGGYT
TRBJ2-1,TRBV9,ASSVDGGGHNEQF
TRBJ2-6,TRBV7-2,ASSLSQGVSGANVLT